These 10 T cell receptor beta chains were sequenced from one sample in a study of blood T cell repertoires in COVID-19. The assay was immunoSEQ multiplex PCR, and TCRdb's table has in-frame clones only and misses some. The table lists about 430,000 clones, roughly 84% of them singletons. What was sequenced was PBMCs or T cells enriched from blood (not recorded which). These receptor sequences come from a young woman who had been exposed to COVID-19.

This clone came up once. The chain links TRBV12-3 or TRBV12-4 to TRBJ1-2; TRBD1 aligns across 11 bases. Unmatched junction bases numbered 2, after V lost 8 bases and J lost 3 bases. This CDR3 has 13 residues. Written as DNA, the CDR3 is TGTGCCAGCCGGGACAGGGGGGACTATGGCTACACCTTC. This encodes CASRDRGDYGYTF.

V and J are TRBV15 and TRBJ1-1; D possibly corresponds to TRBD1 (5 bases). The CDR3 has 15 residues. Per the germline V gene, CDR1 is LNHNV and CDR2 is YYDKDF (reference sequence). The V end was cut by 0 bases, the J end by 0 bases, with 8 bases between. CDR3 loop: CATSRENRMNTEAFF. DNA for the CDR3: TGTGCCACCAGCAGAGAAAACAGGATGAACACTGAAGCTTTCTTT.

The rearrangement joins TRBV29-1 to TRBJ1-2; the match to TRBD1 covers 9 bases. This CDR3 is 13 amino acids long. CDR1 and CDR2 from the germline V gene are SQVTM and ANQGSEA. J gave up 10 bases and V 4 bases, and 10 bases lay outside the gene matches. CDR3 loop: CSVVGGTGPDYTF. In nucleotides, the CDR3 is TGCAGCGTTGTTGGTGGGACAGGGCCCGACTACACCTTC.

The chain employs TRBV29-1 and TRBJ2-3; possibly TRBD1 for D (6 bases). Germline values: CDR1 SQVTM, CDR2 ANQGSEA. V was cut by 0 bases and J by 2 bases, with 6 bases left in between. The CDR3 covers 13 residues. The CDR3 region has the DNA TGCAGCGTTGAAGAGGGGGCCACAGATACGCAGTATTTT. It specifies CSVEEGATDTQYF.

The V call is TRBV19, the J call TRBJ2-5; D remains unclear. The CDR3 sequence is 17 residues long. V was pared by 1 base and J by 0 bases, with 15 bases between. CDR1 and CDR2 (germline): LNHDA, SQIVND (reference sequence). As DNA, the CDR3 is TGTGCCAGTAGTATAGGTTGGGCAGGCCAAGACCAAGAGACCCAGTACTTC. The encoded protein is CASSIGWAGQDQETQYF.

This clone is a singleton in its sample. Other DNA sequences within the sample encode an identical CDR3. The chain has TRBV3-1 (or the pseudogene TRBV3-2) and TRBJ1-5; 7 bases map to TRBD1. V shed 5 bases, J shed 2 bases, and the junction held 0 bases outside the gene matches. The CDR3 is made up of 13 amino acids. Germline V gene sequence: CDR1 LGHDT, CDR2 YNNKEL (reference sequence). The CDR3 here is CASSTGGNQPQHF. Here the CDR3 DNA reads TGTGCCAGCAGCACAGGGGGCAATCAGCCCCAGCATTTT.

The V call is TRBV5-4, the J call TRBJ2-3, with TRBD2 identical over 15 bases. V was clipped by 4 bases and J by 4 bases; unmatched bases: 7. CDR3 size: 17 residues. Germline assignment: CDR1 SGHNT and CDR2 YYREEE (reference sequence). CDR3 protein: CASSRTSGRAGSDTQYF. CDR3 in DNA: TGTGCCAGCAGCCGGACTAGCGGGAGGGCCGGGTCAGATACGCAGTATTTT.

The V call is TRBV3-1 (or the pseudogene TRBV3-2), the J call TRBJ2-2, with D possibly TRBD1 on 6 matching bases. Between the trimmed V and J ends, which lost 0 bases and 0 bases, there was a span of 20 bases. Germline CDR1 reads LGHDT; CDR2 reads YNNKEL (reference sequence). The CDR3 consists of 20 residues. Written as DNA, the CDR3 is TGTGCCAGCAGCCAAGACCCCCCGACAGGAGTTACTTCGAACACCGGGGAGCTGTTTTTT. Translation: CASSQDPPTGVTSNTGELFF.

This clone was seen repeatedly, ten times or more. V gene TRBV6-5 combines with J gene TRBJ2-7, with 9 bases aligning to TRBD2. The V segment lost 6 bases and the J segment 7 bases; nucleotides outside the gene matches: 13. The germline CDR1 and CDR2 sequences are MNHEY and SVGAGI. The CDR3 is 15 residues long. CDR3 sequence reads: CASSPTAGGPGEQYF. CDR3 coding DNA: TGTGCCAGCAGCCCCACGGCGGGGGGGCCGGGAGAGCAGTACTTC.

This chain joins TRBV18 and TRBJ1-2; D is unclear. V gave up 4 bases and J gave up 0 bases, with 6 bases separating them. Per germline, CDR1 KGHSH and CDR2 LQKENI. The CDR3 consists of 13 residues. The CDR3 reads CASSRTTNYGYTF. In DNA form, the CDR3 reads TGTGCCAGCTCACGAACTACTAACTATGGCTACACCTTC.